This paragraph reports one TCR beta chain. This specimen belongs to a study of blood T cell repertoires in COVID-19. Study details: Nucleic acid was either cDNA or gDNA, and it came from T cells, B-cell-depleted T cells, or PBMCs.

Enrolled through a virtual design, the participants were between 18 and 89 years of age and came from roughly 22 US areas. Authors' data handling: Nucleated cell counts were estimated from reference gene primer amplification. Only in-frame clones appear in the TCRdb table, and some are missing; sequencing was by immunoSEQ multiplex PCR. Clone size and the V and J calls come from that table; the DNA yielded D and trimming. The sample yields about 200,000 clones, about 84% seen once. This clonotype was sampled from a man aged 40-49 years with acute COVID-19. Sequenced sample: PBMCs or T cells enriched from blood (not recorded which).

The CDR3 loop reads CASSRRTSGTGETQYF. The CDR3 DNA sequence: TGTGCCAGCAGCAGACGGACTAGCGGGACGGGGGAGACCCAGTACTTC. J is TRBJ2-5 and V is TRBV7-2; 12 bases match TRBD2. V lost 5 bases to trimming and J lost 5 bases; unmatched junction nucleotides: 9. The CDR3 length is 16 residues. Germline CDR1 reads SGHTA; CDR2 reads FQGNSA.